This T cell receptor beta chain was captured by sequencing in a study of prognosis after radiotherapy for stage I lung cancer. Study at large: Every patient with non-small cell lung cancer was judged medically inoperable. SBRT radiotherapy used 3 to 5 fractions and a biologically effective dose of at least 100 Gy.

This CDR3 contains 16 residues. V gave up 4 bases and J gave up 8 bases, with 20 bases separating them. Germline V gives CDR1 SGHTA, CDR2 FQGNSA. Broader study findings: Medians of approximately 10,000 versus 7,000 showed unique TCR clone counts falling after stereotactic body radiation therapy. Reports indicated that TRBV and TRBJ gene usage differed between patients with and without metastases, including differences in nine V and two J genes after SBRT.

In regard to this clonotype: Its antigen remains unknown.

CDR3 of TCR beta was amplified from genomic DNA via a two-round multiplex PCR. With primers specific to each TRBV and TRBJ gene, the first-round PCR was performed. TCRdb analysed the multiplex PCR reads with MiXCR anew, one entry per CDR3 protein. The repertoire holds approximately 18,000 distinct CDR3 sequences, with 45% to 55% as singletons. The specimen was PBMCs, collected before or after stereotactic body radiation therapy (not recorded which). The TCR sequence derives from a donor over 45 with non-small cell lung cancer. The V and J genes are TRBV7-2 and TRBJ2-2, with D maybe TRBD1 (6 bases). CDR3 region: CASSSLRGGPGGELFF. The CDR3 DNA is TGTGCCAGCAGCTCCCTCAGGGGCGGCCCCGGGGGGGAGCTGTTTTTT. Based on the CDR3 plus reference TRBV7-2 and TRBJ2-2, the full variable domain is GAGVSQSPSNKVTEKGKDVELRCDPISGHTALYWYRQSLGQGLEFLIYFQGNSAPDKSGLPSDRFSAERTGGSVSTLTIQRTQQEDSAVYLCASSSLRGGPGGELFFGEGSRLTVL.